Presented here are 25 T cell receptor beta chains from one specimen sequenced in a study of graft-versus-host responses after intestinal transplantation. Using immunoSEQ multiplex PCR, the repertoire was profiled, and TCRdb retains in-frame clones only, with some absent. The sample has just under 65,000 clones, 90% to 95% seen once; the top ten hold about 1.5%. Their antigen targets remain unknown. The specimen was unstimulated CD8+ T cells sorted from spleen or lymph node cells, collected before transplant. All receptors come from a human donor who was the organ donor for an intestinal transplant.

The V call is TRBV7-2, the J call TRBJ1-2; D gene uncertain. Germline V gives CDR1 SGHTA, CDR2 FQGNSA. This CDR3 is built from 13 residues. V lost 2 bases, J lost 3 bases, and 7 bases lay in between. The CDR3 loop reads CASSLSGDYGYTF. DNA of the CDR3: TGTGCCAGCAGCTTATCCGGGGACTATGGCTACACCTTC.

This clone has only one observation. This chain joins TRBV27 and TRBJ1-5, with D possibly matching TRBD1 (5 bases). There are 16 residues in the CDR3. CDR1 is MNHEY, CDR2 SMNVEV, per germline (reference sequence). V lost 3 bases and J lost 2, with 14 bases in between. This CDR3 reads CASSFRISGGNQPQHF. In DNA form, the CDR3 reads TGTGCCAGCAGTTTCCGGATTTCGGGGGGCAATCAGCCCCAGCATTTT.

The CDR3 bases are TGCGCCAGCAGTAAACTTGAGGGGGCGAACACTGAAGCTTTCTTT. As protein: CASSKLEGANTEAFF. The rearrangement uses TRBV10-2 and TRBJ1-1; 7 bases fit TRBD1. CDR1 WSHSY and CDR2 SAAADI come from the germline V gene. After removal of 5 bases from V and 1 base from J, the junction contained 7 bases not matched to a gene. The length of the CDR3 is 15 residues.

The J gene is TRBJ2-4, the V gene TRBV4-3; D is undetermined. The CDR3 has 16 amino acids. Germline V gene lookup returns CDR1 LGHNA and CDR2 YSLEER. Trimming removed 0 bases at V and 0 bases at J, with 9 bases between. Here the CDR3 reads CASSQDYSLAKNIQYF. CDR3 DNA sequence: TGCGCCAGCAGCCAAGATTACAGTCTAGCCAAAAACATTCAGTACTTC.

The rearrangement uses TRBV9 and TRBJ1-2; D is ambiguous. The CDR3 is made up of 15 amino acids. The V end lost 4 bases, the J end lost 2 bases, and 15 bases lay between the germline ends. Per germline, CDR1 SGDLS and CDR2 YYNGEE. CDR3 nucleotide sequence: TGTGCCAGCAGCCCTACCAAAGCGGTGAACTATGGCTACACCTTC. Amino acids: CASSPTKAVNYGYTF.

The rearrangement joins TRBV7-7 to TRBJ2-2; TRBD1 might be the D (5 bases). From germline, CDR1 is SSHAT and CDR2 FNYEAQ (reference sequence). The CDR3 is 12 residues long. The CDR3 here is CASQGNTGELFF. The DNA for the CDR3 is TGTGCTAGCCAGGGGAACACCGGGGAGCTGTTTTTT.

There are a few counts of this clone. Relative to the germline gene, one junction end is altered; a read error may explain this. V is TRBV6-1 and J is TRBJ2-7; 7 bases agree with TRBD2. Germline V gene data show CDR1 as MNHNS and CDR2 as SASEGT. The CDR3 is 16 residues long. In DNA form, the CDR3 reads TGTGCCATCAGTGACCTAGCGGCGGCCCTCGGCTACGAGCAGTACTTC. Encoded protein: CAISDLAAALGYEQYF.

As regards this clone: One junction end disagrees with the germline gene, perhaps due to a read error. The chain has TRBV7-9 and TRBJ1-1; no clear D gene. The CDR3 contains 16 residues. The germline V gene encodes CDR1 SEHNR and CDR2 FQNEAQ (reference sequence). CDR3 amino acids: CASSPSIFGMKTEAFF. CDR3 sequence (DNA): TGTGCCAGCAGCCCTTCCATTTTCGGGATGAAGACTGAAGCTTTCTTT.

This CDR3 reads CASSYRFFPEKLFF. The CDR3, as DNA: TGTGCCAGCAGTTACCGGTTTTTCCCTGAAAAACTGTTTTTT. The V call is TRBV6-5, the J call TRBJ1-4; D is undetermined. The CDR3 is 14 amino acids. V lost 2 bases to trimming and J lost 7 bases, with 11 bases between them. Germline V CDR1 and CDR2: MNHEY, SVGAGI.

This rearrangement joins TRBV5-4 to TRBJ2-5, with a weak D call TRBD2 (6 bases). V lost 0 bases and J 2 bases, leaving 14 bases between the germline ends. CDR3 length: 16 amino acids. The V gene's germline CDR1 is SGHNT and CDR2 YYREEE (reference sequence). CDR3 region: CASSLETRERQETQYF. The CDR3 region has the DNA TGTGCCAGCAGCTTGGAGACCCGGGAGCGGCAAGAGACCCAGTACTTC.

The chain couples TRBV7-9 to TRBJ1-5; D call uncertain. There are 12 residues in the CDR3. Looked up from germline, CDR1 is SEHNR and CDR2 is FQNEAQ (reference sequence). V was cut by 3 bases and J by 11 bases, with 11 bases left in between. The DNA of the CDR3 is TGTGCCAGCAGCTTCCCCGCCGGGACCCAGCATTTT. Amino acid sequence: CASSFPAGTQHF.

The chain uses TRBV28 and TRBJ2-7; 8 bases are shared with TRBD1. Germline V gives CDR1 MDHEN, CDR2 SYDVKM. V trimming: 3 bases; J trimming: 0 bases; junction bases outside the gene matches: 7. There are 16 residues in the CDR3. For the CDR3, the DNA is TGTGCCAGCAGTTTCAGCCGGGACAGGAGCTCCTACGAGCAGTACTTC. Its translation: CASSFSRDRSSYEQYF.

V and J are TRBV29-1 and TRBJ2-7, with 7 bases fitting TRBD2. This CDR3 contains 15 residues. Trimming removed 5 bases from V and 0 bases from J; junction bases left unmatched: 10. Germline-derived CDR1 and CDR2 are SQVTM and ANQGSEA. The CDR3 region is CSVSGPGGSSYEQYF. For the CDR3, the DNA is TGCAGCGTTAGCGGCCCGGGGGGTAGCTCCTACGAGCAGTACTTC.

This chain joins TRBV19 and TRBJ1-4; a weak D match, TRBD1 (6 bases). The V end was cut by 5 bases, the J end by 11 bases, with 21 bases between. Germline-derived CDR1 and CDR2 are LNHDA and SQIVND (reference sequence). The CDR3 length is 15 residues. CDR3 sequence: CASSRPGEITGKLFF. The CDR3 DNA is TGTGCCAGTAGTCGCCCAGGGGAGATAACAGGGAAACTGTTTTTT.

This chain joins TRBV11-2 and TRBJ2-7; no clear D. V lost 5 bases to trimming and J lost 6 bases, with 11 bases between them. The CDR3 has 12 amino acids. The germline CDR1 and CDR2 sequences are SGHAT and FQNNGV. In DNA, the CDR3 is TGTGCCAGCAGCCCCGATAGTCGCGAGCAGTACTTC. Its protein product is CASSPDSREQYF. Variable domain in full (rest from reference TRBV11-2 and TRBJ2-7): EAGVAQSPRYKIIEKRQSVAFWCNPISGHATLYWYQQILGQGPKLLIQFQNNGVVDDSQLPKDRFSAERLKGVDSTLKIQPAKLEDSAVYLCASSPDSREQYFGPGTRLTVT.

J is TRBJ1-1 and V is TRBV28, with 7 bases identical to TRBD1. J gave up 5 bases and V 5 bases, and 8 bases lay outside the gene matches. From germline, CDR1 is MDHEN and CDR2 SYDVKM. The CDR3 runs 14 residues. The CDR3 DNA reads as TGTGCCAGCAGTCGTACAGGGGTACGGACTGAAGCTTTCTTT. Amino acid sequence: CASSRTGVRTEAFF.

The chain couples TRBV28 to TRBJ1-2; the match to TRBD1 covers 9 bases. V lost 5 bases, J lost 1 base, and 8 bases stayed unmatched. The germline CDR1 and CDR2 sequences are MDHEN and SYDVKM. The CDR3 loop spans 16 amino acids. CDR3 region: CASSEVATGGNYGYTF. CDR3 DNA: TGTGCCAGCAGTGAGGTGGCGACAGGGGGTAACTATGGCTACACCTTC.

The chain employs TRBV5-4 and TRBJ2-1, with 7 bases matching TRBD2. This CDR3 spans 17 amino acids. The ends lost 4 bases at V and 4 bases at J; junction bases unmatched: 14. The germline CDR1 and CDR2 sequences are SGHNT and YYREEE (reference sequence). CDR3 region: CASSPPTASGKYNEQFF. In nucleotides, the CDR3 is TGTGCCAGCAGCCCCCCCACGGCTAGCGGTAAATACAATGAGCAGTTCTTC.

The chain uses TRBV13 and TRBJ2-5; TRBD2 aligns across 13 bases. The V segment lost 5 bases and the J segment 2 bases; nucleotides outside the gene matches: 8. The CDR3 is 17 amino acids. Germline V gene lookup returns CDR1 PRHDT and CDR2 FYEKMQ (reference sequence). CDR3 nucleotide sequence: TGTGCCAGCAGCCCCGGACTAGCGGGGGCCCTACAAGAGACCCAGTACTTC. Protein product: CASSPGLAGALQETQYF.

V and J are TRBV7-8 and TRBJ2-1; 8 bases fit TRBD2. Per the germline V gene, CDR1 is SGHVS and CDR2 is FQNEAQ. The CDR3 consists of 17 residues. V lost 5 bases, J lost 4 bases, and 13 bases stayed unmatched. The CDR3 reads CASSPTPLAGEYNEQFF. As DNA, the CDR3 is TGTGCCAGCAGCCCAACTCCTCTAGCGGGCGAGTACAATGAGCAGTTCTTC. Based on the CDR3 plus reference TRBV7-8 and TRBJ2-1, the full variable domain is GAGVSQSPRYKVAKRGQDVALRCDPISGHVSLFWYQQALGQGPEFLTYFQNEAQLDKSGLPSDRFFAERPEGSVSTLKIQRTQQEDSAVYLCASSPTPLAGEYNEQFFGPGTRLTVL.

This CDR3 reads CASRTQGFRGNQPQHF. The CDR3 DNA reads TGTGCCAGCAGAACACAGGGGTTCCGGGGCAATCAGCCCCAGCATTTT. The chain couples TRBV21-1 to TRBJ1-5; the table's D call, TRBD1, has no DNA check behind it. TRBV21-1 is deemed a pseudogene. The CDR3 consists of 16 residues.

V usage is TRBV4-3 and J usage is TRBJ1-6; 10 nucleotides agree with TRBD1. This CDR3 region has 18 residues. Germline values: CDR1 LGHNA, CDR2 YSLEER. With V trimmed by 0 bases and J by 5 bases, 7 bases remained unmatched. The CDR3 reads CASSQEIVGTGDNSPLHF. The CDR3 DNA sequence: TGCGCCAGCAGCCAAGAGATTGTGGGGACAGGGGATAATTCACCCCTCCACTTT.

This clone was seen just once. V usage is TRBV10-2 and J usage is TRBJ2-1; a possible D gene is TRBD2 (6 bases). The CDR3 runs to 11 residues. Deletions cut 8 bases from V and 4 bases from J, with 6 bases between. CDR1 is WSHSY and CDR2 is SAAADI in the germline V gene. The CDR3 DNA sequence: TGCGCCAGCGGACTATACAATGAGCAGTTCTTC. The encoded protein is CASGLYNEQFF.

The chain employs TRBV7-9 and TRBJ2-1; TRBD2 aligns across 8 bases. V trimming: 1 base; J trimming: 5 bases; junction bases outside the gene matches: 10. Germline V gene data show CDR1 as SEHNR and CDR2 as FQNEAQ (reference sequence). The CDR3 extends over 17 amino acids. CDR3 sequence reads: CASSLVGAGESNNEQFF. CDR3 coding DNA: TGTGCCAGCAGCTTAGTCGGAGCGGGAGAGAGCAACAATGAGCAGTTCTTC. Drawing the rest from reference TRBV7-9 and TRBJ2-1, the complete variable domain is DTGVSQNPRHKITKRGQNVTFRCDPISEHNRLYWYRQTLGQGPEFLTYFQNEAQLEKSRLLSDRFSAERPKGSFSTLEIQRTEQGDSAMYLCASSLVGAGESNNEQFFGPGTRLTVL.

The chain couples TRBV5-4 to TRBJ1-5; weak D call: TRBD1 (6 bases). The CDR3 covers 14 residues. CDR1 and CDR2 from the germline V gene are SGHNT and YYREEE (reference sequence). Trimming cost V 3 bases and J 2 bases, with 9 bases left between them. The CDR3 nucleotides read TGTGCCAGCAGCTCACCAGGGGGCAATCAGCCCCAGCATTTT. Encoded protein: CASSSPGGNQPQHF.